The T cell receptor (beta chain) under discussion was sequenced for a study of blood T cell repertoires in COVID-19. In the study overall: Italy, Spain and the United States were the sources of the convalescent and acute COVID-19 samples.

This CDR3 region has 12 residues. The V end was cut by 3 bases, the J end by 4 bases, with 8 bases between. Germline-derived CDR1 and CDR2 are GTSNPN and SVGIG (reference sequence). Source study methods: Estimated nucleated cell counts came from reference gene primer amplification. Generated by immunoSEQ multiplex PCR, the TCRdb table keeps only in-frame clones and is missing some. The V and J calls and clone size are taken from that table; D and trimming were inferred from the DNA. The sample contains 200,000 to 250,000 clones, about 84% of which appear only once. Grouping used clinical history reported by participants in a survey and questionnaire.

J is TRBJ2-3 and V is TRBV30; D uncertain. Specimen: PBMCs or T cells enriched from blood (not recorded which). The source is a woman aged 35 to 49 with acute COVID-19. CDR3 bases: TGTGCCTGGAGCCCCCTCTCAGATACGCAGTATTTT. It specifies CAWSPLSDTQYF.